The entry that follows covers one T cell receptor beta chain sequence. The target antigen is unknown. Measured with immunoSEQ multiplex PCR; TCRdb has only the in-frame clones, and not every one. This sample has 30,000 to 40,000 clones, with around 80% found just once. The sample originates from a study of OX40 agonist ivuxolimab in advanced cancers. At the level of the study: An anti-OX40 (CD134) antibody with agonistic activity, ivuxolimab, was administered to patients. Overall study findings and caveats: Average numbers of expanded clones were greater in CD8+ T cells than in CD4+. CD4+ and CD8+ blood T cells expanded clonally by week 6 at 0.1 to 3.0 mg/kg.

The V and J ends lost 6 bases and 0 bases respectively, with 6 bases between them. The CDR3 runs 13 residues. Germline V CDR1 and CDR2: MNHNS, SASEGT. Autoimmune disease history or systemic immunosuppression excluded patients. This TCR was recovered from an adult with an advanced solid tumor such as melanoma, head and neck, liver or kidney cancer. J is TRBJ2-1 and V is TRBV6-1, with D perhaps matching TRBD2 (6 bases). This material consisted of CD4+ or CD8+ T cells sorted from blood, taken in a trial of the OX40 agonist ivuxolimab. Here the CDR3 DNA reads TGTGCCAGCAGGGGACTCTCCTACAATGAGCAGTTCTTC. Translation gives CASRGLSYNEQFF.